This TCR beta chain was recovered during a study of tumor and adjacent non-tumor tissue in lung cancer. Study overall: Samples averaged roughly 4.2 million productive TCRbeta reads each.

Three rounds of nested PCR, following a modified ARM-PCR protocol, produced the TCRbeta library. TCRdb redid the calling of the multiplex PCR reads with MiXCR, one entry per CDR3 protein. The table includes roughly 120,000 distinct CDR3 sequences, nearly 85% detected once. Details on this clonotype: Its antigen is not known. No conserved phenylalanine or tryptophan ends this CDR3, so it is likely a read error. The limits of the CDR3 on the DNA are not certain, so only TCRdb's listed CDR3 is given.

No cell sorting was done before RNA was extracted from the tissue. Whole-study results and caveats: Top 100 clones took a larger repertoire share in normal lung.

Germline V lookup: CDR1 ENHRY, CDR2 SYGVKD. The CDR3 comprises 16 residues, both ends counted. The source is a man aged 65-85 years with non-small cell lung cancer. Sequences were obtained from lung tumor tissue. The genes are TRBV10-3 and TRBJ2-5; the table's D call TRBD2 went unverified against the DNA. CDR3 loop: CAIRIGRGPLSGSQYI.